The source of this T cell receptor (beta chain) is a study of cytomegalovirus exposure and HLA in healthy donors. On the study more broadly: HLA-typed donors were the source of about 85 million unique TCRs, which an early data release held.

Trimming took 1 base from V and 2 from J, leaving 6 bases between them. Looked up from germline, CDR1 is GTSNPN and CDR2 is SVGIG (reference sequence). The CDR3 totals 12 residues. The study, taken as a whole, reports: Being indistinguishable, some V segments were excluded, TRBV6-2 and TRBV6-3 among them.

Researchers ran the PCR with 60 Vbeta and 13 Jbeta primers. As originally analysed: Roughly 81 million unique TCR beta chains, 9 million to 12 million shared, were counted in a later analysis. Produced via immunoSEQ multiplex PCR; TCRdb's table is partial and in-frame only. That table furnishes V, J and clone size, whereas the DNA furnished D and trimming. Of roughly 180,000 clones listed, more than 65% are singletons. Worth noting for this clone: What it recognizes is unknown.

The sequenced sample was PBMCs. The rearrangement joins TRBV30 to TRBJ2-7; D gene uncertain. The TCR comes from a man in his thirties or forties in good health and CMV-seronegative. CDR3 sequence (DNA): TGTGCCTGGAGTGGGCAAGCCTACGAGCAGTACTTC. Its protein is CAWSGQAYEQYF.